These 7 T cell receptor beta chains were sequenced from one sample in a study of CD8+CD57+ T cells in acquired aplastic anemia. For CDR3 and TCR beta VDJ profiling, genomic DNA was the template used. Via MiXCR, TCRdb re-called the reads, giving one row per CDR3 protein. The sample records about 180,000 distinct CDR3 sequences, less than 60% being singletons. Patients picked for sequencing had shown CD8+CD57+ cell expansion detected by flow cytometry. Sequencing used sorted CD4+, CD8+, or CD8+CD57+ T cells (not recorded which) from PBMCs. These receptors came from a human donor with aplastic anemia.

This clonotype was seen a few times. The J gene is TRBJ2-1, the V gene TRBV6-1; 12 nucleotides line up with TRBD2. The CDR3 runs to 15 residues. Unmatched junction bases numbered 4, after V lost 9 bases and J lost 1 base. The germline CDR1 and CDR2 sequences are MNHNS and SASEGT. The DNA for the CDR3 is TGTGCCAGTGGGACTAGCGGGCCATCCTACAATGAGCAGTTCTTC. Amino acid sequence: CASGTSGPSYNEQFF.

On this clonotype itself: This may stem from a read error, because a much larger clone lies one nucleotide away. This chain joins TRBV6-1 and TRBJ1-1; perhaps TRBD1 as D (5 bases). In germline, CDR1 is MNHNS, CDR2 SASEGT. The CDR3 covers 14 residues. CDR3 coding DNA: TGTGCCAGCAGTGACCCGACAGCGAACACTGGAGCTTTCTTT. Translation gives CASSDPTANTGAFF.

Here the CDR3 reads CASGTGGSGNTIYF. The CDR3 DNA sequence: TGTGCTAGTGGGACAGGGGGCTCTGGAAACACCATATATTTT. V usage is TRBV12-5 and J usage is TRBJ1-3; 9 bases are a match to TRBD1. Trimming at V came to 6 bases and at J to 0 bases, leaving 0 bases not matched to a gene. Germline CDR1 is LGHNT and CDR2 is FRNRAP. The CDR3 length is 14 residues.

The table lists this clonotype with many counts. CDR3 amino acids: CASSIAGTGSPYEQYF. CDR3 in DNA: TGTGCCAGTAGTATAGCTGGGACAGGGTCTCCCTACGAGCAGTACTTC. The V gene is TRBV19, the J gene TRBJ2-7, with TRBD1 identical over 9 bases. This CDR3 has 16 amino acids. Germline assignment: CDR1 LNHDA and CDR2 SQIVND (reference sequence). V was pared by 1 base and J by 2 bases, with 6 bases of the junction left unmatched.

Of note for this clonotype: The junction shows a germline mismatch at one end, possibly a read error. The V and J genes are TRBV24-1 and TRBJ2-3; D uncertain. The CDR3 runs 14 residues. The germline V gene has CDR1 KGHDR and CDR2 SFDVKD. CDR3 sequence reads: CATRGDVSTDTRYF. The CDR3 region has the DNA TGTGCCACCAGGGGTGACGTTTCCACAGATACGCGGTATTTT.

A word on this clonotype: This may be a read error, as it is one base from a much larger clone. The chain couples TRBV4-3 to TRBJ1-1; a weak D match, TRBD1 (6 bases). Germline-derived CDR1 and CDR2 are LGHNA and YSLEER. Trimming removed 5 bases from V and 6 bases from J, with 19 bases in between. This CDR3 region has 15 residues. The CDR3 DNA reads TGCGCCAGCAGCGCGAAGGGGGGGGCCGGCGCTGAAGCTTTCTTT. Translating it yields CASSAKGGAGAEAFF.

This clonotype was seen many times. The chain combines TRBV5-4 with TRBJ2-2, with D perhaps matching TRBD2 (6 bases). The CDR3 spans 15 residues. From germline, CDR1 is SGHNT and CDR2 YYREEE (reference sequence). Trimming removed 2 bases from V and 2 bases from J, with 10 bases in between. CDR3 sequence: CASSFEAGNTGELFF. The CDR3 DNA is TGTGCCAGCAGCTTCGAGGCGGGAAACACCGGGGAGCTGTTTTTT.